These T cell receptor beta chains were read from a single sample in a study of T-cell memory formation after mild COVID-19. MiXCR, applied by TCRdb to the 5' RACE reads, yields one record per CDR3 protein. The sample carries roughly 620,000 distinct CDR3 sequences, about a sixth recorded once. Sequenced material: PBMCs or a T cell subset sorted from them (not recorded which). The source of these receptors is an adult woman who had mild COVID-19 (a few samples of this study predate the infection). Cell type and time point are not known. Each CDR3 is given with its conserved first and last residue. Each record gives: CDR3 length, J gene, V gene, clone size, D gene, CDR3 protein, CDR3 DNA. The D gene is left open where the match is weak. The size of a clone is reported for some rows only, either as once, few or many, or as a class for expanded clones.

len: 14; j_gene: TRBJ2-5; v_gene: TRBV7-6; abundance: few; d_gene: -; CDR3aa: CASSLARHGQTQYF; CDR3nt: TGTGCCAGCAGCTTAGCGCGACACGGACAGACCCAGTACTTC
len: 16; j_gene: TRBJ2-5; v_gene: TRBV13; abundance: few; d_gene: TRBD1; CDR3aa: CASSFPGTGNQETQYF; CDR3nt: TGTGCCAGCAGCTTTCCCGGGACAGGGAACCAAGAGACCCAGTACTTC
len: 15; j_gene: TRBJ2-7; v_gene: TRBV12-3/TRBV12-4; abundance: -; d_gene: TRBD1; CDR3aa: CASSWTGGASYEQYF; CDR3nt: TGTGCCAGCAGTTGGACAGGGGGCGCTTCCTACGAGCAGTACTTC
len: 14; j_gene: TRBJ1-2; v_gene: TRBV4-3; abundance: few; d_gene: TRBD1; CDR3aa: CASSPDRATYGYTF; CDR3nt: TGCGCCAGCAGCCCGGACAGGGCCACCTATGGCTACACCTTC
len: 16; j_gene: TRBJ2-3; v_gene: TRBV4-1; abundance: few; d_gene: -; CDR3aa: CASSQEQRSGADTQYF; CDR3nt: TGCGCCAGCAGCCAAGAGCAGCGCTCGGGGGCAGATACGCAGTATTTT
len: 15; j_gene: TRBJ2-1; v_gene: TRBV27; abundance: few; d_gene: TRBD2; CDR3aa: CASTIGTSGRGEQFF; CDR3nt: TGTGCCAGCACCATAGGGACTAGCGGACGGGGGGAGCAGTTCTTC
len: 14; j_gene: TRBJ1-1; v_gene: TRBV12-3/TRBV12-4; abundance: many; d_gene: TRBD1; CDR3aa: CASSLTGMNTEAFF; CDR3nt: TGTGCCAGCAGTTTGACAGGGATGAACACTGAAGCTTTCTTT
len: 13; j_gene: TRBJ2-1; v_gene: TRBV5-1; abundance: -; d_gene: -; CDR3aa: CASSLWEDNEQFF; CDR3nt: TGCGCCAGCAGCTTGTGGGAAGACAATGAGCAGTTCTTC
len: 16; j_gene: TRBJ1-6; v_gene: TRBV5-6; abundance: -; d_gene: -; CDR3aa: CASSLDGGGYNSPLHF; CDR3nt: TGTGCCAGCAGCTTGGATGGAGGCGGATATAATTCACCCCTCCACTTT
len: 16; j_gene: TRBJ1-1; v_gene: TRBV5-1; abundance: many; d_gene: -; CDR3aa: CASSFRANGMNTEAFF; CDR3nt: TGCGCCAGCAGCTTCCGGGCAAACGGCATGAACACTGAAGCTTTCTTT